This entry lists 13 T cell receptor beta chains sequenced from one sample in a study of T-cell memory formation after mild COVID-19. TCRdb independently ran MiXCR on the 5' RACE reads; one entry per CDR3 protein. The table lists hundreds of thousands of distinct CDR3 sequences, 25% to 30% of them singletons. Sequenced: PBMCs or a T cell subset sorted from them (not recorded which). Receptors were obtained from an adult woman who had mild COVID-19 (a few samples of this study predate the infection). Cell type and time point are not known.

This clonotype was detected ten times or more. J is TRBJ2-5 and V is TRBV6-1; 8 bases map to TRBD2. V shed 0 bases and J 0 bases; nucleotides not matched to a gene: 9. The CDR3 consists of 18 residues. Germline V gene sequence: CDR1 MNHNS, CDR2 SASEGT. This chain's CDR3 is CASSEARWAGGNQETQYF. The DNA for the CDR3 is TGTGCCAGCAGTGAAGCGCGTTGGGCGGGAGGAAACCAAGAGACCCAGTACTTC.

The sample holds a few counts of this clonotype. The rearrangement links TRBV20-1 to TRBJ2-2; 10 bases line up with TRBD1. This CDR3 has 14 amino acids. Germline lookup yields CDR1 DFQATT and CDR2 SNEGSKA (reference sequence). V lost 3 bases and J lost 5; bases outside the gene matches: 3. The CDR3, as DNA: TGCAGTGCTAGGGAGGGACAGGGGACCGGGGAGCTGTTTTTT. It translates to CSAREGQGTGELFF.

This clonotype was detected only a few times. CDR3 amino acids: CASRIRDSLYEQYF. The DNA of the CDR3 is TGTGCCAGCAGAATCCGGGACAGCCTCTACGAGCAGTACTTC. The gene calls are TRBV6-5 and TRBJ2-7; the match to TRBD1 covers 7 bases. This CDR3 contains 14 residues. J gave up 3 bases and V 6 bases, and 8 bases lay outside the gene matches. Germline CDR1 MNHEY, CDR2 SVGAGI.

A few counts support this clonotype. The rearrangement joins TRBV12-5 to TRBJ2-1; 11 bases map to TRBD2. Germline trimming cut 0 bases from V and 5 bases from J; bases unmatched to any gene: 9. Germline assignment: CDR1 LGHNT and CDR2 FRNRAP. The CDR3 totals 18 residues. CDR3 amino acids: CASGLVIAGGLQDNEQFF. The CDR3 bases are TGTGCTAGTGGTTTGGTCATAGCGGGAGGGCTACAGGACAATGAGCAGTTCTTC.

The rearrangement links TRBV10-3 to TRBJ2-1, with 9 bases that match TRBD1. The junction had 6 bases not matched to a gene; V was cut back by 6 bases and J by 6 bases. This CDR3 comprises 14 residues. Per the germline V gene, CDR1 is ENHRY and CDR2 is SYGVKD. The CDR3 loop reads CAISPGTGSNEQFF. The CDR3 nucleotides are TGTGCCATCAGCCCCGGGACAGGGTCCAATGAGCAGTTCTTC.

The chain recombines TRBV10-3 with TRBJ2-3; D possibly uses TRBD1 or TRBD2 (5 bases each). The CDR3 contains 13 residues. Per the germline V gene, CDR1 is ENHRY and CDR2 is SYGVKD. Trimming removed 7 bases from V and 6 bases from J, with 14 bases in between. CDR3 DNA sequence: TGTGCCATCACCGGGACCGCGATTGATACGCAGTATTTT. Its translation: CAITGTAIDTQYF.

This clonotype has only a few counts. The chain uses TRBV29-1 and TRBJ1-1; D remains ambiguous. This CDR3 comprises 11 residues. Germline V lookup: CDR1 SQVTM, CDR2 ANQGSEA. Between the trimmed V and J ends, which lost 3 bases and 11 bases, there was a span of 13 bases. The CDR3 DNA sequence: TGCAGCGTTGATCCTGAGGGAATGGCTTTCTTT. It is translated as CSVDPEGMAFF.

This clonotype showed up just a few times. The J gene is TRBJ1-2, the V gene TRBV7-9; 8 bases are shared with TRBD1. Germline lookup yields CDR1 SEHNR and CDR2 FQNEAQ (reference sequence). Trimming removed 0 bases from V and 1 base from J; junction bases left unmatched: 1. There are 15 residues in the CDR3. CDR3 sequence reads: CASSLATGDNYGYTF. The CDR3, as DNA: TGTGCCAGCAGCTTAGCGACAGGGGATAACTATGGCTACACCTTC.

The V and J genes are TRBV3-1 and TRBJ2-5; TRBD2 matches 9 bases. The junction had 13 bases not matched to a gene; V was cut back by 0 bases and J by 2 bases. The CDR3 is 19 amino acids. CDR1 and CDR2 (germline): LGHDT, YNNKEL (reference sequence). The CDR3 spells CASSQDLGGTSISQETQYF. CDR3 DNA: TGTGCCAGCAGCCAAGATCTGGGCGGGACTAGCATCTCTCAAGAGACCCAGTACTTC.

The chain joins TRBV7-3 to TRBJ2-2; D call uncertain. The germline gives CDR1 SGHTA, CDR2 FQGTGA. Between the trimmed V and J ends, which lost 4 bases and 3 bases, there was a span of 3 bases. The CDR3 loop spans 12 amino acids. The CDR3 sequence: CASSYHTGELFF. The CDR3 DNA sequence: TGTGCCAGCAGCTACCACACCGGGGAGCTGTTTTTT.

This chain uses TRBV6-2 or TRBV6-3 with TRBJ1-1; 7 bases line up with TRBD1. Germline V gene sequence: CDR1 MNHEY, CDR2 SVGEGT. V shed 2 bases and J 5 bases; nucleotides not matched to a gene: 11. CDR3 length: 16 amino acids. The CDR3 sequence: CASSYIGTVLGTEAFF. In nucleotides, the CDR3 is TGTGCCAGCAGTTACATCGGGACAGTGCTAGGTACTGAAGCTTTCTTT.

The gene calls are TRBV25-1 and TRBJ1-5; D is possibly TRBD1 (5 bases). The CDR3 contains 14 residues. The V gene's germline CDR1 is MGHDK and CDR2 SYGVNS. V was shortened by 1 base and J by 5 bases, with 9 bases between the two germline ends. Written as DNA, the CDR3 is TGTGCCAGCAGTGAATCGGGGGTCCATCAGCCCCAGCATTTT. Translated: CASSESGVHQPQHF.

This clonotype was detected a few times. The chain carries TRBV9 and TRBJ2-1; D remains ambiguous. The CDR3 covers 14 residues. Germline CDR1 SGDLS, CDR2 YYNGEE. The V gene lost 4 bases and the J gene lost 2 bases, with 10 bases spanning the gap. For the CDR3, the DNA is TGTGCCAGCAGCCCCTACACCGCCTACAATGAGCAGTTCTTC. This encodes CASSPYTAYNEQFF.